The clone carrying this T cell receptor (beta chain) was seen many times. Antigen: not known. This CDR3 is 14 amino acids long. Trimming at V came to 5 bases and at J to 1 base, leaving 1 base not matched to a gene. CDR1 KGHDR and CDR2 SFDVKD come from the germline V gene. The data originate from a study of T cells in Graves' hyperthyroidism and ophthalmopathy. General study points: A model of 13 V-J features distinguished ophthalmopathy from stable hyperthyroidism.

What was amplified from RNA transcripts were TCR beta CDR3 regions. The TCR CDR3 was amplified in a first-round RT-PCR using the HTBI primer set. MiXCR, applied by TCRdb to the multiplex PCR reads, yields one record per CDR3 protein. This table has about 52,000 distinct CDR3 sequences, approximately 52% appearing once. The V gene is TRBV24-1, the J gene TRBJ2-3; 8 positions agree with TRBD2. The specimen sequenced was blood. This sequence originates from a woman aged 45-65 years with Graves' ophthalmopathy. The CDR3 bases are TGTGCCACCAGTGCGGGGGGGGGCACAGATACGCAGTATTTT. Protein sequence: CATSAGGGTDTQYF.